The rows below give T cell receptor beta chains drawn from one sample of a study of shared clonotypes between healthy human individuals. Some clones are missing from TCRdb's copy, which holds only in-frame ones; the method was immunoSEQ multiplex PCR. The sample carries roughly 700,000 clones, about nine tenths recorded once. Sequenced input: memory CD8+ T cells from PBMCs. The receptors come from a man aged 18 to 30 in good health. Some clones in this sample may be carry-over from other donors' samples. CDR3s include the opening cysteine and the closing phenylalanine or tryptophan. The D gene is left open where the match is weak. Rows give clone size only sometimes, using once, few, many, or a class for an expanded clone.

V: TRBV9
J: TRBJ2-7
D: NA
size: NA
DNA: TGTGCCAGCAGCGTAGGGGATAACAGTTTGAGCTCCTACGAGCAGTACTTC
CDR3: CASSVGDNSLSSYEQYF

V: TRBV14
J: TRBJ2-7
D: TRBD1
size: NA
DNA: TGTGCCAGCAGCTTATCCGGGACAGCGGCCGTCGACTACGAGCAGTACTTC
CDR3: CASSLSGTAAVDYEQYF

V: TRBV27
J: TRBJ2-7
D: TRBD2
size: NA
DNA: TGTGCCAGCAAAGAGGGGCTAGCGGACTCCTACGAGCAGTACTTC
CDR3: CASKEGLADSYEQYF

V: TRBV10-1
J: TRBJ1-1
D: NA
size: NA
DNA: TGCGCCAGCATTACCGAGAGAGGAATGAACACTGAAGCTTTCTTT
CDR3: CASITERGMNTEAFF

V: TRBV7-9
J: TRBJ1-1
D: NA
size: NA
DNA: TGTGCCAGCAGCCATCCCGAAGGGGGGAGGGAACTCACTGAAGCTTTCTTT
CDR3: CASSHPEGGRELTEAFF

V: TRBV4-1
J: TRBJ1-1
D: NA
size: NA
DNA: TGCGCCAGCAGCCAAGTTACACCCGTAGAAGCTTTCTTT
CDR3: CASSQVTPVEAFF

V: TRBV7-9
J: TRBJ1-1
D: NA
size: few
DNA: TGTGCCAGCAGCTTAGGGACGGGGGAAGCTTTCTTT
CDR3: CASSLGTGEAFF

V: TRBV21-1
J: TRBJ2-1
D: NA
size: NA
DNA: TGTGCCAGCAGCGCCCCGACTAGCGGGAGAGCCAATGAGCAGTTCTTC
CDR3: CASSAPTSGRANEQFF

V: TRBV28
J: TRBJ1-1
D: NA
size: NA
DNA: TGTGCCAGCAGTTCGATAAAACTGATTCGGAACACTGAAGCTTTCTTT
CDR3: CASSSIKLIRNTEAFF

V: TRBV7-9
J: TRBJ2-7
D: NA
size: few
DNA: TGTGCCAGCAGCCAACTGGGGGAGCAGTACTTC
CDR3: CASSQLGEQYF

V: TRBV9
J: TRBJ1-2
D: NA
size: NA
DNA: TGTGCCAGCAGCGTGGGGGCCGGGGGCTATGGCTACACCTTC
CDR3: CASSVGAGGYGYTF

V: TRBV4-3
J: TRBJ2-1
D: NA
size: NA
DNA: TGCGCCAGCAGCCAAGGCAGATCTAGTAGAAATGAGCAGTTCTTC
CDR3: CASSQGRSSRNEQFF

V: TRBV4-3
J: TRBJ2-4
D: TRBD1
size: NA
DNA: TGCGCCAGCGGACCACTCCGGGACAGGAGGAAAAACATTCAGTACTTC
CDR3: CASGPLRDRRKNIQYF

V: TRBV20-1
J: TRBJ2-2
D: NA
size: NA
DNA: TGCAGTGCCCTAGGGTCCGGGGAGCTGTTTTTT
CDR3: CSALGSGELFF

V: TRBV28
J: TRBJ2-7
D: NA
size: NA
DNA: TGTGCCAGCAGTTTATCGCGGGTAAACTACGAGCAGTACTTC
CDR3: CASSLSRVNYEQYF

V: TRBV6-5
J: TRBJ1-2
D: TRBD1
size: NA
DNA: TGTGCCAGCAGTCCCCGGGACAGGGGGGTTGGCTACACCTTC
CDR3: CASSPRDRGVGYTF

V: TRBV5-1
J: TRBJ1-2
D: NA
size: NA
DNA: TGCGCCAGCAACGTCGACAGAAAATTTTATACCAATGGCTACACCTTC
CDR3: CASNVDRKFYTNGYTF

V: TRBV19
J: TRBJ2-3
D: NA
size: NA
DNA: TGTGCCAGTAGTTACCTCTTCACAGATACGCAGTATTTT
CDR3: CASSYLFTDTQYF

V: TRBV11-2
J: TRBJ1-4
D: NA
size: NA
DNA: TGTGCCAGCAGTTACAAGCAGGTTGATGAAAAACTGTTTTTT
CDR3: CASSYKQVDEKLFF

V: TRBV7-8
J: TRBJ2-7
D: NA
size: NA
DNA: TGTGCCAGCAGCTTAGCGGCGGGACCTTCCTACGAGCAGTACTTC
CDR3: CASSLAAGPSYEQYF

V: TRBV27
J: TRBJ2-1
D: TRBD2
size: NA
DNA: TGTGCCAGCAATTTAGGGACTAGGGGATTTCTGGGTAATGAGCAGTTCTTC
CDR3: CASNLGTRGFLGNEQFF

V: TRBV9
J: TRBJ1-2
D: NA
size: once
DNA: TGTGCCAGCAGCGTACCCCGGGACGACCTGTCATATGGGGACTATGGCTACACCTTC
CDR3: CASSVPRDDLSYGDYGYTF

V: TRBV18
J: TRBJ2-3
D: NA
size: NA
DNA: TGTGCCAGCTCACCAGGACAGTCCTCTACCGATACGCAGTATTTT
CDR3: CASSPGQSSTDTQYF

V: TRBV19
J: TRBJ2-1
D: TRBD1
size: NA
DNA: TGTGCCAGTAGTAGACAGGGGGGGGACAATGAGCAGTTCTTC
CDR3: CASSRQGGDNEQFF

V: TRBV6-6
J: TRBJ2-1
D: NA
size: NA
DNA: TGTGCCAGCAGTCCCTTCGGGACCTCCTACAATGAGCAGTTCTTC
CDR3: CASSPFGTSYNEQFF

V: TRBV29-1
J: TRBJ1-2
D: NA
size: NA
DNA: TGCAGCGTCTGCACTTCGCTTGGGTCCTCAAACTATGGCTACACCTTC
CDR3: CSVCTSLGSSNYGYTF

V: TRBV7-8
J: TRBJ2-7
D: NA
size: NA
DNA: TGTGCCAGCAGGATCGGGAGCGGAACCACCTACGAGCAGTACTTC
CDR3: CASRIGSGTTYEQYF

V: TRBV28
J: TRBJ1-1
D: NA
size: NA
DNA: TGTGCCAGCAGTTGGGAACCCCGGAACACTGAAGCTTTCTTT
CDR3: CASSWEPRNTEAFF

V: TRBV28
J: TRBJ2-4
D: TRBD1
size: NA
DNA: TGTGCCAGCAGTTCCGGACAGGGGAAAAACATTCAGTACTTC
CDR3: CASSSGQGKNIQYF

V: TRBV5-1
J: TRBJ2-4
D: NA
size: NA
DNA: TGCGCCAGCAGCTTGGGCGGGGTCGGCAAAAACATTCAGTACTTC
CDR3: CASSLGGVGKNIQYF

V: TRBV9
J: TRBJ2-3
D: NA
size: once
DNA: TGTGCCAGCAGCGTTGGAAGGATTCCTAGCACAGATACGCAGTATTTT
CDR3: CASSVGRIPSTDTQYF

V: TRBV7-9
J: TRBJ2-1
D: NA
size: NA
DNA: TGTGCCAGCACCTTACCGGGCTCCCGCTACAATGAGCAGTTCTTC
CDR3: CASTLPGSRYNEQFF

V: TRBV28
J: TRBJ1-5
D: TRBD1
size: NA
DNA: TGTGCCAGCATTCCAAGGACAGGGGAAAATCAGCCCCAGCATTTT
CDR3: CASIPRTGENQPQHF

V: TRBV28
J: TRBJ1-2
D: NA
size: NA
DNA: TGTGCCAGCAGTCCAGGCTATGGCTACACCTTC
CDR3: CASSPGYGYTF

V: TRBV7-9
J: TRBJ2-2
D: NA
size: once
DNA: TGTGCCAGCAGTGATCCGTGGGCAGCTACGAACACCGGGGAGCTGTTTTTT
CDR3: CASSDPWAATNTGELFF

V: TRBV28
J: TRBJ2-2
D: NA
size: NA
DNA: TGTGCCAGCAGTTCCTCCCACACCGGGGAGCTGTTTTTT
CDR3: CASSSSHTGELFF

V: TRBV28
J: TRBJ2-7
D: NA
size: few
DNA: TGTGCCAGCAGGCCCCGGGGGAACCCCTACGAGCAGTACTTC
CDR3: CASRPRGNPYEQYF

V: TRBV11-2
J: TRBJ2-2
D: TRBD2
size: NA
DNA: TGTGCCAGCAAATCGCGGGAGGGCCTTCTGGACACCGGGGAGCTGTTTTTT
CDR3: CASKSREGLLDTGELFF

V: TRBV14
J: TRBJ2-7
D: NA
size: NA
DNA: TGTGCCAGCAGTCGGACAGTCTACGAGCAGTACTTC
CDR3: CASSRTVYEQYF

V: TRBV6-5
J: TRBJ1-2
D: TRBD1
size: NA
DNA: TGTGCCAGCAGTTCAGGGGGAACTAACTATGGCTACACCTTC
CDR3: CASSSGGTNYGYTF

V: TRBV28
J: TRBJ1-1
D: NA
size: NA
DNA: TGTGCCAGCAGTTTTTACAGGGAAGGTGAAGCTTTCTTT
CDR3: CASSFYREGEAFF

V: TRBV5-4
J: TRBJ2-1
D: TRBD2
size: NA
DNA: TGTGCCAGCAGCCCGGGACTACCCCGTAGCTCCTACAATGAGCAGTTCTTC
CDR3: CASSPGLPRSSYNEQFF

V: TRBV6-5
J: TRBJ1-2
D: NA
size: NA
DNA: TGTGCCAGCAGTTCTACCCGCGGCTACACCTTC
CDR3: CASSSTRGYTF

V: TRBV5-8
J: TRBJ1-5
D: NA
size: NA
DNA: TGTGCCAGCAGTCCCCAGGGTTATAGCAATCAGCCCCAGCATTTT
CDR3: CASSPQGYSNQPQHF

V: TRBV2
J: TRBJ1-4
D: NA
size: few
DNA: TGTGCCAGCAGTGACCCGGGTTTAAACGAAAAACTGTTTTTT
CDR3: CASSDPGLNEKLFF

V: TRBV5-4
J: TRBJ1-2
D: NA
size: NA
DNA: TGTGCCAGCAGCTTTACTGGAGGGTTGGATGGCTACACCTTC
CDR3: CASSFTGGLDGYTF

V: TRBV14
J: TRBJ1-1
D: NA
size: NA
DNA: TGTGCCAGCAGCCAAGATGGGGGGGGCACAGCGAACACTGAAGCTTTCTTT
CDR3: CASSQDGGGTANTEAFF

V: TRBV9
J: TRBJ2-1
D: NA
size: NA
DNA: TGTGCCAGCAGCGACCGGGGTGAGCAGTTCTTC
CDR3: CASSDRGEQFF